A single sample gave rise to the 6 T cell receptor beta chains below, sequenced in a study of CXCR3-negative and CXCR3-positive naive CD8 T cells. Study findings and constraints: A higher hydrophobicity marked the TRB CDR3s of CXCR3-positive naive cells versus CXCR3-negative naive cells.

These TCRs are of unknown antigen specificity. TRB cDNA was prepared as libraries by UMI-labeled 5' RACE. One entry per CDR3 protein, without DNA, is what TCRdb gives after re-calling the 5' RACE reads. This sample's table has some 150,000 distinct CDR3 sequences. What was sequenced was naive CXCR3+ CD8+ T cells from blood. Subset given: CD45RO-CCR7+CD27+CD95- naive CD8+ T cells expressing CXCR3 (TNR3+). These receptors were taken from a human donor in good health. Some clones in this sample may be carry-over from other donors' samples.

V gene TRBV7-9 combines with J gene TRBJ1-2; as DNA is missing, the TRBD1 call by TCRdb cannot be tested. The CDR3 length is 13 residues. CDR1 and CDR2 (germline): SEHNR, FQNEAQ (reference sequence). The CDR3 region is CASSLEGQEGYTF. Drawing the rest from reference TRBV7-9 and TRBJ1-2, the complete variable domain is DTGVSQNPRHKITKRGQNVTFRCDPISEHNRLYWYRQTLGQGPEFLTYFQNEAQLEKSRLLSDRFSAERPKGSFSTLEIQRTEQGDSAMYLCASSLEGQEGYTFGSGTRLTVV.

The rearrangement joins TRBV6-2 or TRBV6-3 to TRBJ2-7; TCRdb selects TRBD2, and the lack of DNA leaves this call unchecked. CDR3 length: 15 amino acids. Germline CDR1 is MNHEY and CDR2 is SVGEGT. The CDR3 loop is CASSYASGEFYEQYF.

This chain uses TRBV19 with TRBJ2-7; the TRBD2 assignment by TCRdb is unverifiable without DNA. The germline V gene encodes CDR1 LNHDA and CDR2 SQIVND (reference sequence). The length of the CDR3 is 14 residues. CDR3 residues: CASSTLAGRYEQYF.

This sequence joins TRBV4-1 and TRBJ1-4; checking the TCRdb D call of TRBD1 is not possible without DNA. The germline CDR1 and CDR2 sequences are MGHRA and YSYEKL. The CDR3 length is 15 residues. Here the CDR3 reads CASSQLQALGEKLFF.

V usage is TRBV28 and J usage is TRBJ1-1. The CDR3 loop spans 13 amino acids. Germline CDR1 reads MDHEN; CDR2 reads SYDVKM. The CDR3 here is CASSFVPNTEAFF.

The chain combines TRBV28 with TRBJ1-1; the TRBD1 assignment by TCRdb is unverifiable without DNA. The CDR3 runs to 14 residues. CDR1 is MDHEN, CDR2 SYDVKM, per germline. CDR3 in amino acids: CASSFDRFNTEAFF.